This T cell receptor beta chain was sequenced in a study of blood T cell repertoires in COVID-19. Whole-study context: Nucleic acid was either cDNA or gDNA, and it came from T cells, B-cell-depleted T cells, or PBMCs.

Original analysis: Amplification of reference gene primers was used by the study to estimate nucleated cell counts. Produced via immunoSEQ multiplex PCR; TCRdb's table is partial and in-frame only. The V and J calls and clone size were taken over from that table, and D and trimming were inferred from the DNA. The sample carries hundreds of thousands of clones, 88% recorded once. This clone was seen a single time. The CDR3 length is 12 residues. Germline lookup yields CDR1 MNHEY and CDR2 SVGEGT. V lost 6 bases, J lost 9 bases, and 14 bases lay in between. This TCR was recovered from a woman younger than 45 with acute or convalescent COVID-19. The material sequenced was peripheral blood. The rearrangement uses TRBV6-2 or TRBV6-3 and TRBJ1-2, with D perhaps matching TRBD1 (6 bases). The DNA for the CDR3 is TGTGCCAGCAGCCCCGAGAGGGGGAGCTACACCTTC. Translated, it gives CASSPERGSYTF.